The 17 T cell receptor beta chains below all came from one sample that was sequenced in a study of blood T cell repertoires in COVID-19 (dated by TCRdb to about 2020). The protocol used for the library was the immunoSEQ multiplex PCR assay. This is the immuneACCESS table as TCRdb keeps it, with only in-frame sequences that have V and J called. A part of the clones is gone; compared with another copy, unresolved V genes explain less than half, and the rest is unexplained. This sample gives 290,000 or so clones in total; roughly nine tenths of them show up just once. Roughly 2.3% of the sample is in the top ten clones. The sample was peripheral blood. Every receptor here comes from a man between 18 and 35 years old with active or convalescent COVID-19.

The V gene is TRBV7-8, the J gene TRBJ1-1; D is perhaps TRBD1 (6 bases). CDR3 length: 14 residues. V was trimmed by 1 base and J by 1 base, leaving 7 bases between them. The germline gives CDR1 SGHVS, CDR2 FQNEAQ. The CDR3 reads CASSLGRGNTEAFF. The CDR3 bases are TGTGCCAGCAGCTTAGGCAGGGGGAACACTGAAGCTTTCTTT.

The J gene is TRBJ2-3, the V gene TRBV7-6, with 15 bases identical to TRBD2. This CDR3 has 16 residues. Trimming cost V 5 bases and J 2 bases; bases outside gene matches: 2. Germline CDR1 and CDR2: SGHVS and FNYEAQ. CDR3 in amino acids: CASSRTSGRATDTQYF. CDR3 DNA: TGTGCCAGCAGCCGGACTAGCGGGAGGGCCACAGATACGCAGTATTTT.

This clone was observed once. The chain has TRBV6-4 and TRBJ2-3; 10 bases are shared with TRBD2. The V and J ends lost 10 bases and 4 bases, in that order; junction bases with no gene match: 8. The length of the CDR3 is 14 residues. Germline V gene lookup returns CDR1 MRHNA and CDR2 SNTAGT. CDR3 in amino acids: CATSSGGRSDTQYF. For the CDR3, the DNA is TGTGCCACAAGTAGCGGGGGGCGGTCAGATACGCAGTATTTT.

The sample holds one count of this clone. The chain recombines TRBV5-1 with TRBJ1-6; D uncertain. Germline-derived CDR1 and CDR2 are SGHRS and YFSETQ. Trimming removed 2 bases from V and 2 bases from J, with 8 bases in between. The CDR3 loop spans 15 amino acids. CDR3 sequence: CASSFGDTYNSPLHF. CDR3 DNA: TGCGCCAGCAGCTTCGGGGATACCTATAATTCACCCCTCCACTTT.

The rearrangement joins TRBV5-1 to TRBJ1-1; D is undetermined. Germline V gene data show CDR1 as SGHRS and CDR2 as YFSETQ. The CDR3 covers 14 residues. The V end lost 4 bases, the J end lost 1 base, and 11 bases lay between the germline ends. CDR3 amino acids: CASSPSPGNTEAFF. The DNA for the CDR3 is TGCGCCAGCAGCCCGTCGCCAGGGAACACTGAAGCTTTCTTT.

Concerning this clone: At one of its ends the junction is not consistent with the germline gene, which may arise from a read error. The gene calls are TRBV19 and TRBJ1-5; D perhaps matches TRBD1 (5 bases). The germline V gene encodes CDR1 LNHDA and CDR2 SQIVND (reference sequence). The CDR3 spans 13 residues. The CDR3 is CPPSRQRNQPQHF. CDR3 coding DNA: TGCCCGCCCTCTAGACAGCGCAATCAGCCCCAGCATTTT.

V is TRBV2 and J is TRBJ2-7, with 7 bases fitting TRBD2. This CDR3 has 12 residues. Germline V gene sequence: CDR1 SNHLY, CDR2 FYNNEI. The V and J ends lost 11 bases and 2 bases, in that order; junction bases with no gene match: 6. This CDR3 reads CAGGTTPYEQYF. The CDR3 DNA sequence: TGTGCCGGAGGGACTACACCCTACGAGCAGTACTTC.

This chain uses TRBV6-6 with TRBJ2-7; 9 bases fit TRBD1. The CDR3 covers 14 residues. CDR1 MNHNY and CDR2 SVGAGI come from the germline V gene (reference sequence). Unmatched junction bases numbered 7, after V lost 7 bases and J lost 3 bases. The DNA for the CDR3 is TGTGCCAGCACCCTGGGGACAGGGCTCTACGAGCAGTACTTC. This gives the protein CASTLGTGLYEQYF.

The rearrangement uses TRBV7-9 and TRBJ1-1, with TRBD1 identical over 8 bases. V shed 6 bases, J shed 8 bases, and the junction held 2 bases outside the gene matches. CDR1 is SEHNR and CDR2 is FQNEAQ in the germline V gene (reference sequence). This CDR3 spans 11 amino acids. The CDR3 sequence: CASRRQGEAFF. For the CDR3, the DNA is TGTGCCAGCAGACGACAGGGGGAAGCTTTCTTT.

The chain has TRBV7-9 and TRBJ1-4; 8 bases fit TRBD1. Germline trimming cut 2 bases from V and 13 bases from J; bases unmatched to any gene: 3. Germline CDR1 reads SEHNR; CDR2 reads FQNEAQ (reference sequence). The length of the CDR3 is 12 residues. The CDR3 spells CASSLTQGALFF. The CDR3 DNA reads TGTGCCAGCAGCTTAACTCAGGGGGCACTGTTTTTT.

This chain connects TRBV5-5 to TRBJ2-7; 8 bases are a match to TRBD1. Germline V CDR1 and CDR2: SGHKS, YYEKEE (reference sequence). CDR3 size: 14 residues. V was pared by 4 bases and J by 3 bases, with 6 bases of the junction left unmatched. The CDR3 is CASSVTGDLYEQYF. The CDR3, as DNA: TGTGCCAGCAGCGTGACAGGGGATCTCTACGAGCAGTACTTC.

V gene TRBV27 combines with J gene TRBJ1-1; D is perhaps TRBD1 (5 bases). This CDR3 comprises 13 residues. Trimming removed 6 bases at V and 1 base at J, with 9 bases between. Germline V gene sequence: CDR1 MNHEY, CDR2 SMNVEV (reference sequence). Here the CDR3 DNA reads TGTGCCAGCAGCAAGCAGGGGAACACTGAAGCTTTCTTT. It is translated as CASSKQGNTEAFF.

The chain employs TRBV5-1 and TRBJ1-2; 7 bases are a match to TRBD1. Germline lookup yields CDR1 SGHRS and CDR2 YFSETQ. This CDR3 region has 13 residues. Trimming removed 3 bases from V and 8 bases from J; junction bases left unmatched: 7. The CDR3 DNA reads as TGCGCCAGCAGCTCAGACAGGGAAGACGGCTACACCTTC. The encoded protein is CASSSDREDGYTF. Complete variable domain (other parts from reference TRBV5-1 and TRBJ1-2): KAGVTQTPRYLIKTRGQQVTLSCSPISGHRSVSWYQQTPGQGLQFLFEYFSETQRNKGNFPGRFSGRQFSNSRSEMNVSTLELGDSALYLCASSSDREDGYTFGSGTRLTVV.

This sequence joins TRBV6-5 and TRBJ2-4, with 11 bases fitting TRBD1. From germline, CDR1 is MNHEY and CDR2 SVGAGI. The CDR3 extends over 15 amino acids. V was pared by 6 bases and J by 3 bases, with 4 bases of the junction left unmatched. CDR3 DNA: TGTGCCAGCAGATTCGGGACAGGGGGCAAAAACATTCAGTACTTC. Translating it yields CASRFGTGGKNIQYF.

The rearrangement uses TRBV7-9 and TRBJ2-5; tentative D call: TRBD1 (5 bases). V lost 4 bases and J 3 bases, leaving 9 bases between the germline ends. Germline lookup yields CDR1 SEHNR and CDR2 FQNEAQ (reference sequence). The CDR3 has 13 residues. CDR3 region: CASSSRQKETQYF. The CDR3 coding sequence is TGTGCCAGCAGCTCCCGACAGAAAGAGACCCAGTACTTC.

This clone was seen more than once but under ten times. CDR3 sequence (DNA): TGTGCCAGCAGACCCGACTTCGTAGACAATTCACCCCTCCACTTT. Translation: CASRPDFVDNSPLHF. The V gene is TRBV6-5, the J gene TRBJ1-6; the D is unclear. This CDR3 spans 15 amino acids. Trimming cost V 6 bases and J 7 bases, with 16 bases left between them. Germline V gene data show CDR1 as MNHEY and CDR2 as SVGAGI.

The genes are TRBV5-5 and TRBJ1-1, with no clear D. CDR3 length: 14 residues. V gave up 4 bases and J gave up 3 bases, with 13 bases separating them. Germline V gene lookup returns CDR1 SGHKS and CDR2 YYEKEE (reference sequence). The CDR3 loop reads CASSPEVFDTEAFF. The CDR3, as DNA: TGTGCCAGCAGCCCTGAGGTATTTGACACTGAAGCTTTCTTT. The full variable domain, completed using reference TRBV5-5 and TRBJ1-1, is DAGVTQSPTHLIKTRGQQVTLRCSPISGHKSVSWYQQVLGQGPQFIFQYYEKEERGRGNFPDRFSARQFPNYSSELNVNALLLGDSALYLCASSPEVFDTEAFFGQGTRLTVV.